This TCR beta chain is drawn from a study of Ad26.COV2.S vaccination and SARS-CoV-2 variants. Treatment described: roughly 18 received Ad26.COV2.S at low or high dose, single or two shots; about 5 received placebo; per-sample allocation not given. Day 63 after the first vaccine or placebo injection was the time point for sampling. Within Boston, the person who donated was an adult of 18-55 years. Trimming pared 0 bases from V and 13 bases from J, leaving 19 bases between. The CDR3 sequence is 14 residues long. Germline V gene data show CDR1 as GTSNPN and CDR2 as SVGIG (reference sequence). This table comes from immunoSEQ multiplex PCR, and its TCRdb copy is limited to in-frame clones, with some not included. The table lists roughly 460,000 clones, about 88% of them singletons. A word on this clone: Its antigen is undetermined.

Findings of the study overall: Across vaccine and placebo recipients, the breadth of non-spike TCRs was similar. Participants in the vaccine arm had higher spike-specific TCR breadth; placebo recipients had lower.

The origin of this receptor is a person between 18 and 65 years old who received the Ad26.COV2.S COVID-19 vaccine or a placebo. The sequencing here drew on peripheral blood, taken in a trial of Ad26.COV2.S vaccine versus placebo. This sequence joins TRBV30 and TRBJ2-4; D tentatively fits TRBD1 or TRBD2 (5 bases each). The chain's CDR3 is CAWSVRAAPGPQYF. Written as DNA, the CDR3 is TGTGCCTGGAGTGTACGGGCCGCCCCGGGACCCCAGTACTTC.